The entry below describes one T cell receptor (beta chain). It has no known antigen specificity. Within one base of it there is no much larger clone, and no base qualities were kept. Library preparation employed PCR. Sequencing used an Illumina MiSeq. Purification of total RNA was performed with the Qiagen AllPrep DNA/RNA kit. Before analysis, reads from multiple sequencing runs of the same library were pooled. Per the source publication's procedure: Only reads with exact TCR constant sequence were kept, trimmed to 150 nt, and grouped by their 12-nt molecular barcodes. Within each barcode group, reads were sub-clustered at a 15% Levenshtein threshold, and quality-weighted consensus sequences were built per RNA molecule. Non-functional sequences were filtered out, along with any lower-count sequence sitting one edit away from another sequence. Based on fitting two negative binomial distributions, any barcode sub-cluster with under 20% of the maximum read count was discarded. The public reads were reanalyzed by TCRdb: fastp trimming at Q25, MiXCR alignment, in-frame beta chains only. Rows matching on CDR3 protein sequence are summarized as one entry with the most common DNA and genes. The V and J calls and clone size are TCRdb's, not the authors'. In this sample the table shows 30,000 to 45,000 distinct CDR3 sequences, about 18% of which occur a single time. The ten top clones hold roughly 6.6% of the sample.

On a BD FACSAria II, naive CD8 T cells were FACS-sorted as CD8+CD4-CCR7+CD45RA+ and collected into RLT Plus buffer. To compare sensitivity, a portion of naive CD8 T cell RNA was divided equally between MIDCIRS and a Smart-seq2-style 5'RACE protocol. CD8 T cells were enriched with RosetteSep CD8+ T Cell Enrichment Cocktail and Ficoll-Paque, followed by ACK red cell lysis. Trimming removed 4 bases from V and 3 bases from J, leaving 18 bases between the germline ends. The germline V gene encodes CDR1 SGHDN and CDR2 FVKESK. Reading from cysteine to phenylalanine, the CDR3 counts 17 amino acids. Just CDR3 DNA is preserved here, 51 bases in frame from base 1. This record belongs to a study of molecular identifiers for immune sequencing clone quantification (dated by TCRdb to the late 2010s). Looking at the study overall: In a replicate experiment, RNA from roughly 20,000 or 100,000 naive CD8 T cells was split into five aliquots, four of which were sequenced. CD8 T cells were used in a methods study to benchmark molecular-identifier clustering-based TCR repertoire sequencing (MIDCIRS) and TCR RNA copy counting. Study-wide conclusions, independent of this receptor: Without barcode sub-clustering, chimeric consensus sequences inflated TCR diversity; chimeras reached as high as 47%. Clones above 20 RNA copies held over 99% of molecules in CMV-specific effector cells but under 1% in naive cells. Spiked-in Jurkat TCR RNA equivalent to a single cell was reported to be detectable even among 750,000 to 1,000,000 naive CD8 T cells. Highly expanded clone sizes could be underestimated if identical TCR molecules share a barcode. About 2.9 recovered TCR RNA copies per cell were obtained by modeling, versus around 9.8 by digital PCR, implying a capture efficiency of roughly 32%.

The chain uses TRBV14 and TRBJ2-2, with a weak D call of TRBD1 (6 bases match). Sequencing was performed on naive CD8+ T cells from blood, with Jurkat cell RNA spiked in. Interpreted using the paper, the cell subset or site label stands for: FACS-sorted CD8+CD4-CCR7+CD45RA+ naive T cells. The TCR originated in a human donor in good health. Some libraries in this study had Jurkat cell RNA spiked in. For the CDR3, the sequence is CASSRDAYRVDTGELFF. The DNA sequence is as follows: TGTGCCAGCAGCCGCGATGCCTACAGGGTGGACACCGGGGAGCTGTTTTTT.